These 9 T cell receptor beta chains share one sample of origin, sequenced in a study of blood T cell repertoires in COVID-19. Method: immunoSEQ multiplex PCR; TCRdb's copy keeps in-frame clones and lacks some. The data contain tens of thousands of clones, around nine tenths of them singletons. Sequenced input: peripheral blood. These receptors all come from a human donor in a cohort sampled during active COVID-19.

This clone was seen a single time. The chain has TRBV28 and TRBJ1-4; the match to TRBD1 covers 10 bases. The germline gives CDR1 MDHEN, CDR2 SYDVKM. This CDR3 spans 16 amino acids. V lost 5 bases and J lost 8; bases outside the gene matches: 11. The CDR3 bases are TGTGCCAGCAGTACCCATCGGACAGGGGGACGGGAAAAACTGTTTTTT. Protein product: CASSTHRTGGREKLFF.

The V and J genes are TRBV12-3 or TRBV12-4 and TRBJ2-2, with D unclear. The CDR3 has 11 amino acids. The V gene lost 3 bases and the J gene lost 8 bases, with 4 bases spanning the gap. This CDR3 reads CASSFSGELFF. CDR3 in DNA: TGTGCCAGCAGTTTCTCTGGGGAGCTGTTTTTT.

This clone has only one observation. CDR3 loop: CASSPSGLANLNEQFF. In DNA, the CDR3 is TGTGCCAGCTCACCATCAGGGCTAGCGAATCTCAATGAGCAGTTCTTC. The V gene is TRBV18, the J gene TRBJ2-1; maybe TRBD2 (6 bases). The CDR3 totals 16 residues. Trimming removed 2 bases from V and 6 bases from J, with 17 bases in between. Germline V gene lookup returns CDR1 KGHSH and CDR2 LQKENI.

V gene TRBV9 combines with J gene TRBJ1-1; TRBD1 agrees at 7 bases. Germline-derived CDR1 and CDR2 are SGDLS and YYNGEE. Germline trimming cut 4 bases from V and 2 bases from J; bases unmatched to any gene: 5. The CDR3 extends over 14 amino acids. The DNA for the CDR3 is TGTGCCAGCAGCACTTGGGACAGCAACACTGAAGCTTTCTTT. Protein product: CASSTWDSNTEAFF.

This chain links TRBV7-8 with TRBJ2-7; TRBD2 is a possible D gene (5 bases). The CDR3 covers 13 residues. CDR1 and CDR2 (germline): SGHVS, FQNEAQ. The V gene lost 5 bases and the J gene lost 5 bases, with 13 bases spanning the gap. This CDR3 is CASSGVGSDEQYF. CDR3 coding DNA: TGTGCCAGCAGCGGGGTCGGTAGCGACGAGCAGTACTTC.

The chain couples TRBV4-1 to TRBJ2-2; D not resolved. CDR3 length: 15 residues. V was shortened by 1 base and J by 12 bases, with 18 bases between the two germline ends. Germline loops: CDR1 MGHRA, CDR2 YSYEKL. CDR3 region: CASSQVPLGRSKLFF. The CDR3 DNA follows: TGCGCCAGCAGCCAAGTCCCCCTAGGCCGATCGAAGCTGTTTTTT.

V usage is TRBV24-1 and J usage is TRBJ2-7; 9 nucleotides agree with TRBD2. V trimming: 9 bases; J trimming: 1 base; junction bases outside the gene matches: 6. CDR3 size: 14 residues. Germline V gene data show CDR1 as KGHDR and CDR2 as SFDVKD. The CDR3 loop is CATATSGNSYEQYF. The CDR3 DNA sequence: TGTGCCACCGCGACTAGCGGAAATTCCTACGAGCAGTACTTC.

The chain has TRBV6-2 or TRBV6-3 and TRBJ2-1; TRBD1 matches 8 bases. V shed 2 bases, J shed 7 bases, and the junction held 4 bases outside the gene matches. The CDR3 spans 14 residues. CDR1 is MNHEY, CDR2 SVGEGT, per germline. This chain's CDR3 is CASSYRGQANEQFF. The CDR3 DNA reads TGTGCCAGCAGTTACCGGGGACAGGCAAATGAGCAGTTCTTC.

V usage is TRBV11-3 and J usage is TRBJ2-1; TRBD2 agrees at 7 bases. Trimming took 7 bases from V and 0 from J; bases not matched to a gene: 3. The CDR3 consists of 14 residues. Per the germline V gene, CDR1 is SGHNT and CDR2 is YENEEA. The CDR3 coding sequence is TGTGCCAGCACGCGGGGGAGCTCCTACAATGAGCAGTTCTTC. As protein: CASTRGSSYNEQFF.